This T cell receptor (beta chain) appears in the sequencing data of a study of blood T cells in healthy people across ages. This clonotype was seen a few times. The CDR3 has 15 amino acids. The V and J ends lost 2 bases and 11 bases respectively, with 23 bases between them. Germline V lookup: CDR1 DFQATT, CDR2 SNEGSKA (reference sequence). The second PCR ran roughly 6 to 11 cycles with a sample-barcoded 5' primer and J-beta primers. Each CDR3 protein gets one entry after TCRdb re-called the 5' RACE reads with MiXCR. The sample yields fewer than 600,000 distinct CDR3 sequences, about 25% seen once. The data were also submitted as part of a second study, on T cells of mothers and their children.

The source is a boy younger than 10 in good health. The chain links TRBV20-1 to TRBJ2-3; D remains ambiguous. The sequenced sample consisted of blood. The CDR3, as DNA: TGCAGTGCTAGACCTCGCTGGAATATAAGCCTTAGGCAGTATTTT. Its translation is CSARPRWNISLRQYF.